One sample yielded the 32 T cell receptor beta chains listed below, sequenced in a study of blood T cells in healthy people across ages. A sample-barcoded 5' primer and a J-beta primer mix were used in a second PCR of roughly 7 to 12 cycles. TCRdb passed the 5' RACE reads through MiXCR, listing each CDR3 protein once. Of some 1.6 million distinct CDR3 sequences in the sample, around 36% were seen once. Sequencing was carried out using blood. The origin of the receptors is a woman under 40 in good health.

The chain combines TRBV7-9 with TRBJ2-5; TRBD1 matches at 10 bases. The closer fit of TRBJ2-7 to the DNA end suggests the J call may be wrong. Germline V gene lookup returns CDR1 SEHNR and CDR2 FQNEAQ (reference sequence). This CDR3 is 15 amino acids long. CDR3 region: CASSPDRGLPNEQYF. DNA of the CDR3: TGTGCCAGCAGCCCCGACAGGGGGCTTCCCAACGAGCAGTACTTC.

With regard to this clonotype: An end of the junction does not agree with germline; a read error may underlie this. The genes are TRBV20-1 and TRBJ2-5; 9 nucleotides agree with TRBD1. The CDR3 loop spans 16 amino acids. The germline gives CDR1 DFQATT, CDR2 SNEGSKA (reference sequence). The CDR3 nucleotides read TGCAGTGCCTCCCCCGGGACAGGGTTTGGGAAAGAGGCCCAGTACTTC. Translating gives CSASPGTGFGKEAQYF.

The CDR3 is CASSLKAADTQYF. DNA of the CDR3: TGCGCCAGCAGCTTGAAAGCGGCAGATACGCAGTATTTT. This chain uses TRBV5-1 with TRBJ2-3; the D gene is possibly TRBD2 (5 bases). V was trimmed by 1 base and J by 4 bases, leaving 7 bases between them. The CDR3 has 13 amino acids. Germline V lookup: CDR1 SGHRS, CDR2 YFSETQ.

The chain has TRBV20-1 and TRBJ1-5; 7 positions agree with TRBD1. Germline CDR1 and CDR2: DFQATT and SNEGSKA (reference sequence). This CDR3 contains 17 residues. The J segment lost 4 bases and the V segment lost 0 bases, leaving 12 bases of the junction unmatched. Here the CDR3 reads CSAREENRGLWNQPQHF. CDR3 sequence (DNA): TGCAGTGCTAGAGAAGAAAACAGGGGCCTCTGGAATCAGCCCCAGCATTTT.

CDR3 DNA: TGTGCCAGCAGGCTACAGGGTAGATTAAACGAGCAGTACTTC. It translates to CASRLQGRLNEQYF. This chain joins TRBV28 and TRBJ2-5, with D possibly matching TRBD1 (6 bases). Judging by the DNA end, TRBJ2-7 fits better; the J call may be wrong. Germline V gene lookup returns CDR1 MDHEN and CDR2 SYDVKM. CDR3 length equals 14 residues.

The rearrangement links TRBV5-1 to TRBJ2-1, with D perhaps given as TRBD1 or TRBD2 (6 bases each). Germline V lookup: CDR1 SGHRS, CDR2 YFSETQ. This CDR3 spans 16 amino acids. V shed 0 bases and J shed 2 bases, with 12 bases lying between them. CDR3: CASSLGSGAAYNEQFF. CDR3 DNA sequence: TGCGCCAGCAGCTTGGGATCGGGGGCGGCCTACAATGAGCAGTTCTTC.

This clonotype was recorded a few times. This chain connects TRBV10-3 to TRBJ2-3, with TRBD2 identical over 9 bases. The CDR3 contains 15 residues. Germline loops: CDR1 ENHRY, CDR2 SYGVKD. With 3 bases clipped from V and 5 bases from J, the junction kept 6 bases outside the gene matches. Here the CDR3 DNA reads TGTGCCATCAGTGAAATGGCGGGAGGGATAGATACGCAGTATTTT. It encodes CAISEMAGGIDTQYF.

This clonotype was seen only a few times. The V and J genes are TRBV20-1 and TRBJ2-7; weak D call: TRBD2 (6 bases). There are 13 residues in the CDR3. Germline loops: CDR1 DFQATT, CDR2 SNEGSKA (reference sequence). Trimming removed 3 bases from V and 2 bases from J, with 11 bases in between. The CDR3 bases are TGCAGTGCTAGTTGGGACTTCACCTACGAGCAGTACTTC. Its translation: CSASWDFTYEQYF.

The CDR3 here is CASSLAVGLNQPQHF. In DNA form, the CDR3 reads TGTGCCAGCAGCTTGGCAGTGGGGCTCAATCAGCCCCAGCATTTT. The gene calls are TRBV5-5 and TRBJ1-5, with D possibly being TRBD1 (5 bases). From germline, CDR1 is SGHKS and CDR2 YYEKEE (reference sequence). This CDR3 is 15 amino acids long. V was pared by 0 bases and J by 3 bases, with 10 bases between.

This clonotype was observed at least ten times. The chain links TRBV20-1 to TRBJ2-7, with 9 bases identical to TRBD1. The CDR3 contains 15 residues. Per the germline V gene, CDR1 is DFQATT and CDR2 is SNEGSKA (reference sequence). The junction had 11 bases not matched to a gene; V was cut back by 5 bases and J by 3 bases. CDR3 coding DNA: TGCAGTGCTGGGCTCCCCCGACAGGGGGGCTACGAGCAGTACTTC. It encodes CSAGLPRQGGYEQYF.

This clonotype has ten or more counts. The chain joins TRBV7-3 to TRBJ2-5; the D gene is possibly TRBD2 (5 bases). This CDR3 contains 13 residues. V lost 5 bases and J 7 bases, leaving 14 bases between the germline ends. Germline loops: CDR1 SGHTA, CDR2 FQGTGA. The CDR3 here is CASSVQGLGTQYF. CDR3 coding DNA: TGTGCCAGCAGCGTACAAGGACTGGGGACCCAGTACTTC.

The CDR3 nucleotides are TGTGCCAGCAGCGGCCCCGGGACTCTTCGAAGTGGCGACAAAAACATTCAGTACTTC. The encoded protein is CASSGPGTLRSGDKNIQYF. The chain is built from TRBV7-2 and TRBJ2-4, with D possibly matching TRBD2 (6 bases). CDR3 size: 19 residues. Germline V gene sequence: CDR1 SGHTA, CDR2 FQGNSA. V dropped 5 bases and J dropped 3 bases, with 26 bases sitting between them.

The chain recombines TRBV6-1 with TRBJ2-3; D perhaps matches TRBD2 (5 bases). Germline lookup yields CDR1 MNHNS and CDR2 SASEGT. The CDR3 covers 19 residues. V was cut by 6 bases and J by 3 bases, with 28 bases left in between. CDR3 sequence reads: CASRPSGRASLLGTDTQYF. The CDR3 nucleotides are TGTGCCAGCAGACCCAGCGGAAGGGCCTCACTTTTAGGGACAGATACGCAGTATTTT.

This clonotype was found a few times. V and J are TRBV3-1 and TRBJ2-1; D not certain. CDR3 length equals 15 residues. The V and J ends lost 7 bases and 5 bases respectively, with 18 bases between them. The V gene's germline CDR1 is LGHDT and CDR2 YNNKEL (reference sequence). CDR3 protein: CASTRQSSRNNEQFF. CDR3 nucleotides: TGTGCCAGCACCCGACAAAGTTCCCGTAACAATGAGCAGTTCTTC.

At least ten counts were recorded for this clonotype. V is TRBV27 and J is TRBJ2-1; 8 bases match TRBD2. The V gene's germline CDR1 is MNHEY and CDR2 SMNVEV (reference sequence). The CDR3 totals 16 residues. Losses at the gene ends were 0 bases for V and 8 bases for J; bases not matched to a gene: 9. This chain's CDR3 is CASSLSKPSGFDEQFF. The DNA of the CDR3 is TGTGCCAGCAGTTTATCGAAGCCTAGCGGGTTTGATGAGCAGTTCTTC.

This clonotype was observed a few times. CDR3 in DNA: TGTGCCAGCAGTTTTTCGGACAGACCGTATGGCTACACCTTC. Its translation is CASSFSDRPYGYTF. V is TRBV12-3 or TRBV12-4 and J is TRBJ1-2; D may be TRBD1 (6 bases). There are 14 residues in the CDR3. Trimming cost V 3 bases and J 5 bases, with 13 bases left between them.

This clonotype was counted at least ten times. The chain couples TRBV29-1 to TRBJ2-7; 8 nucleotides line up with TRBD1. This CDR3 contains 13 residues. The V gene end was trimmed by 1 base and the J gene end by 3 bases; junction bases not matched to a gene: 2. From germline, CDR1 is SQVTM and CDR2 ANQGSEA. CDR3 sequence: CSVEVGTGYEQYF. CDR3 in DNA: TGCAGCGTTGAAGTCGGGACAGGCTACGAGCAGTACTTC.

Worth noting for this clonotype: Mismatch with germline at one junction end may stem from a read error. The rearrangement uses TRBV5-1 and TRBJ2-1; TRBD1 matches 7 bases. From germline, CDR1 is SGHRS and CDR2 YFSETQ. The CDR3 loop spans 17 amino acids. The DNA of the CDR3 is TGCGCCGGCAGCTCCTACCCCGACAGGGAGTCCTACAATGAGCAGTTCTTC. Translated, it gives CAGSSYPDRESYNEQFF. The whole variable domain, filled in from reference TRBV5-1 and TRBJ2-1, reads KAGVTQTPRYLIKTRGQQVTLSCSPISGHRSVSWYQQTPGQGLQFLFEYFSETQRNKGNFPGRFSGRQFSNSRSEMNVSTLELGDSALYLCAGSSYPDRESYNEQFFGPGTRLTVL.

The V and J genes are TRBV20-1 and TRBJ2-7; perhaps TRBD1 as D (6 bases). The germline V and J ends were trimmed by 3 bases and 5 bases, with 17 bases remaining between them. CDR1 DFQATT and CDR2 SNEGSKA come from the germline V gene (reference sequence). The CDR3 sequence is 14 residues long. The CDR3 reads CSASFGKGDDEQYF. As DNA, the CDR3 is TGCAGTGCTAGTTTCGGGAAGGGGGATGACGAGCAGTACTTC.

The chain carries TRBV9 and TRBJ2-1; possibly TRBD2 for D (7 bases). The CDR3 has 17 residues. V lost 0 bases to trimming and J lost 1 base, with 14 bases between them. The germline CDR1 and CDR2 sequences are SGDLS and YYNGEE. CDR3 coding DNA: TGTGCCAGCAGCGTAGGTAGGGGGGGACGATCCTACAATGAGCAGTTCTTC. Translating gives CASSVGRGGRSYNEQFF.

The CDR3 sequence is CASSLRDFSEAFF. The DNA for the CDR3 is TGTGCCAGCAGCTTGCGGGATTTTAGTGAAGCTTTCTTT. V is TRBV11-2 and J is TRBJ1-1, with D hard to call. Germline V CDR1 and CDR2: SGHAT, FQNNGV. The CDR3 totals 13 residues. V was pared by 3 bases and J by 7 bases, with 12 bases between. The complete variable domain, with remaining parts taken from reference TRBV11-2 and TRBJ1-1, reads EAGVAQSPRYKIIEKRQSVAFWCNPISGHATLYWYQQILGQGPKLLIQFQNNGVVDDSQLPKDRFSAERLKGVDSTLKIQPAKLEDSAVYLCASSLRDFSEAFFGQGTRLTVV.

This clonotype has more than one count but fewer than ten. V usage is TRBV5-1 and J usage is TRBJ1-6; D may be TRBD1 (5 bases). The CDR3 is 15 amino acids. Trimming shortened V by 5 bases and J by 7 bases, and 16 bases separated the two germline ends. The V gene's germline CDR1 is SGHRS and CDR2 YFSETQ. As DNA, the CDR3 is TGCGCCAGCAGTTTCCTGGGACGGATGAATTCACCCCTCCACTTT. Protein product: CASSFLGRMNSPLHF.

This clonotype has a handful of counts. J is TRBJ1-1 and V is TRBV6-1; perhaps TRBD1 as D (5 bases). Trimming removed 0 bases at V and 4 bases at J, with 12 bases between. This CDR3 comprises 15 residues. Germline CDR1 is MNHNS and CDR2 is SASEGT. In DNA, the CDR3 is TGTGCCAGCAGTGAAGCTGGGGGTCGACCCACTGAAGCTTTCTTT. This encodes CASSEAGGRPTEAFF.

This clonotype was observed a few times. The CDR3 region is CSTQLNTEAFF. CDR3 nucleotides: TGCAGTACTCAATTGAACACTGAAGCTTTCTTT. This sequence joins TRBV20-1 and TRBJ1-1; D gene unclear. V was cut by 8 bases and J by 0 bases, with 7 bases left in between. The CDR3 extends over 11 amino acids. Germline V gene data show CDR1 as DFQATT and CDR2 as SNEGSKA (reference sequence).

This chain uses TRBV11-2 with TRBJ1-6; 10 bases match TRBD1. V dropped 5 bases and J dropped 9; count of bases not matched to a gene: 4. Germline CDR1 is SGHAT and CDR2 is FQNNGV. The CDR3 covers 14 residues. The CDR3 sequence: CASSATGGGSPLHF. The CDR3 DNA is TGTGCCAGCAGCGCGACAGGGGGCGGTTCACCCCTCCACTTT.

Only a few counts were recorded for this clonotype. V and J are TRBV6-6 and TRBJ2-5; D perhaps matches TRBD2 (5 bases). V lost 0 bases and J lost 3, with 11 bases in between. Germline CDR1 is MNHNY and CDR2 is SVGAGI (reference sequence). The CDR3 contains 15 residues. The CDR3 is CASSYSRGIEETQYF. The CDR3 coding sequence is TGTGCCAGCAGTTACTCGAGAGGGATAGAAGAGACCCAGTACTTC.

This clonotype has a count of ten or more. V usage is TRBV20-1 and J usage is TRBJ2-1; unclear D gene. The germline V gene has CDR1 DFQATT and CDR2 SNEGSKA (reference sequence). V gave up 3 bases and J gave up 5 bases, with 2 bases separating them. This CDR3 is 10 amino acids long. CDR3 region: CSARNNEQFF. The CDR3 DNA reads TGCAGTGCTAGGAACAATGAGCAGTTCTTC.

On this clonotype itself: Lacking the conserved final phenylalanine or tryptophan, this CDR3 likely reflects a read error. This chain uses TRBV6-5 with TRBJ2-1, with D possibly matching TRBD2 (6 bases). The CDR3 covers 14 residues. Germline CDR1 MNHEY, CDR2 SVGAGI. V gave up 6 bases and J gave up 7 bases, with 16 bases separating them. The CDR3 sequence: CASSIPGLENEQFL. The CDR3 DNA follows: TGTGCCAGCAGCATACCGGGACTCGAAAATGAGCAGTTCTTA.

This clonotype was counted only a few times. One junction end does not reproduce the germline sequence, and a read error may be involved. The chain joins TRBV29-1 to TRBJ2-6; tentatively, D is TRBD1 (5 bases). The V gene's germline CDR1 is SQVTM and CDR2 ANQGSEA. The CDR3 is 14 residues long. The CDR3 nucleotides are TGCAGCGTTGCAACAGACTCTGGGGCCAACGTCCGGACTTTC. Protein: CSVATDSGANVRTF.

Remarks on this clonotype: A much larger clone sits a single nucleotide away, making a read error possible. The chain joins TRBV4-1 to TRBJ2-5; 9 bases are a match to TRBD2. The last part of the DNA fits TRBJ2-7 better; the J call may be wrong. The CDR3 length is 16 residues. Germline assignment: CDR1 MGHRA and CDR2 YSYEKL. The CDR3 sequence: CTSSQRLAEPYYEQYF. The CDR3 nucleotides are TGCACCAGCAGCCAACGACTAGCGGAGCCTTACTACGAGCAGTACTTC.

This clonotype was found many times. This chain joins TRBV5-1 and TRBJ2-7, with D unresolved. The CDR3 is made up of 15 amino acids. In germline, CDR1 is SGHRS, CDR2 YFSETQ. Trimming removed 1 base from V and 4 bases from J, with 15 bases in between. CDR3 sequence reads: CASSLRAEVGYEQYF. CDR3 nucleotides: TGCGCCAGCAGCTTGAGGGCTGAAGTCGGGTACGAGCAGTACTTC.

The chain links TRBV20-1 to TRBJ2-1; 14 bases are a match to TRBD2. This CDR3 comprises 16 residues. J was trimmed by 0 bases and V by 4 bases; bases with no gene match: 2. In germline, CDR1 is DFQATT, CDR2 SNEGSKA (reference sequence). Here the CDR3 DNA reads TGCAGTGCTATGACTAGCGGGGGGGCCTCCTACAATGAGCAGTTCTTC. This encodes CSAMTSGGASYNEQFF.